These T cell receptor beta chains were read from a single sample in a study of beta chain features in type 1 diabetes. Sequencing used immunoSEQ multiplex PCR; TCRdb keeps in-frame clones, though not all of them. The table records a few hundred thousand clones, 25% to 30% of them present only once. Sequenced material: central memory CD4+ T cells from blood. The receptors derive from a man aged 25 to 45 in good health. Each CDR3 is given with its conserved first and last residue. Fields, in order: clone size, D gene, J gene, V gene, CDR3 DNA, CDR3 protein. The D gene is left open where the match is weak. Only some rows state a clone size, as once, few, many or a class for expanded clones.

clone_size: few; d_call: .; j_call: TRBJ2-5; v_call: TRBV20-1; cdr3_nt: TGCAGTGCTGGGCCCATGGAGACCCAGTACTTC; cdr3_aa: CSAGPMETQYF
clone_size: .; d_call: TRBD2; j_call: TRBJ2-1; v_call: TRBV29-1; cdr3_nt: TGCAGCGTAGGGACTAGCTATTCCTACAATGAGCAGTTCTTC; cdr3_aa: CSVGTSYSYNEQFF
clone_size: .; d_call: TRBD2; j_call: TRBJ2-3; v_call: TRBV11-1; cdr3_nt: TGTGCCAGCAGACCTCCGGGACTAGCGGTTACAGATACGCAGTATTTT; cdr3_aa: CASRPPGLAVTDTQYF
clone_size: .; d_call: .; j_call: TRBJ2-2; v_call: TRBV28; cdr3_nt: TGTGCCAGCAGTTTCGTGAACACCGGGGAGCTGTTTTTT; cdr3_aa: CASSFVNTGELFF
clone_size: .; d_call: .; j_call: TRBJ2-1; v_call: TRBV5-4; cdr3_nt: TGTGCCAGCAGCTTGGGCGGGCCTGAGCAGTTCTTC; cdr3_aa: CASSLGGPEQFF
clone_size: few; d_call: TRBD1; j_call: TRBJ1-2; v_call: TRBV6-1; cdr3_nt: TGTGCCAGCAGTGGCACTGCTCGGACAGGGAACTATGGCTACACCTTC; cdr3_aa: CASSGTARTGNYGYTF
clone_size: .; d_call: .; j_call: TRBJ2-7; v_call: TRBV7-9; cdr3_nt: TGTGCCAGCAGCTTAGATCGTCTAGTGAACTTC; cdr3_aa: CASSLDRLVNF
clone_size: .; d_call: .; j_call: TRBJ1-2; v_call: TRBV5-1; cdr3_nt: TGCGCCAGCAGCGTTTATCAGGAGGGGTCGATCTATGGCTACACCTTC; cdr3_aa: CASSVYQEGSIYGYTF
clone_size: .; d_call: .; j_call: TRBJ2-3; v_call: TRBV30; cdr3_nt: TGTGCCTGGAGTTCCCCCCGGGGCCTCACAGATACGCAGTATTTT; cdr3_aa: CAWSSPRGLTDTQYF
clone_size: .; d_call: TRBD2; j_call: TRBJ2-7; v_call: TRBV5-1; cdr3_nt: TGCGCCAGCAGCCCCCGGGGGGGGGCGACAACCTACGAGCAGTACTTC; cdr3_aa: CASSPRGGATTYEQYF
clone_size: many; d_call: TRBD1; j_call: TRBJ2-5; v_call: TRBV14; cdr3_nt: TGTGCCAGCAGCCAAGAATTGGACAGGAAAGAGACCCAGTACTTC; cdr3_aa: CASSQELDRKETQYF
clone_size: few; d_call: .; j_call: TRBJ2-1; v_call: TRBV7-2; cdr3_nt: TGTGCCAGCAGCTTTGGACTACCGCGTGGATACAATGAGCAGTTCTTC; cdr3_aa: CASSFGLPRGYNEQFF
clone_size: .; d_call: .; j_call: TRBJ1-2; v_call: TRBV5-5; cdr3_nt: TGTGCCAGCAGCTGGGCCAGCGAAGATGGCTACACCTTC; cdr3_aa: CASSWASEDGYTF
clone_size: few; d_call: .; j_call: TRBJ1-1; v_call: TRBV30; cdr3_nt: TGTGCCTCGACGAAGAGGACTGAAGCTTTCTTT; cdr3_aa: CASTKRTEAFF
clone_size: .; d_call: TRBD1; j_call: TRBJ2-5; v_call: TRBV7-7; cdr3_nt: TGTGCCAGCAGCCGCGACAGGGGCCAAGAGACCCAGTACTTC; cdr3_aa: CASSRDRGQETQYF
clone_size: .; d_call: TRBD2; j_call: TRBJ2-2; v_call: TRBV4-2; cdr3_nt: TGTGCCAGCAGCCCCGGCGGGGGGGCTCGAACCGGGGAGCTGTTTTTT; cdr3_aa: CASSPGGGARTGELFF
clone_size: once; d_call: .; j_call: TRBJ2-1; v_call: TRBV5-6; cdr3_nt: TGTGCCAGCACATACTACAATGAGCAGTTCTTC; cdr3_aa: CASTYYNEQFF
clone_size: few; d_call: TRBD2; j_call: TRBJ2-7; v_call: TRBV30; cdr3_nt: TGTGCCTGGAGACGCAACCCGACTAGCGGGAGGGCCTACGAGCAGTACTTC; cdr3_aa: CAWRRNPTSGRAYEQYF
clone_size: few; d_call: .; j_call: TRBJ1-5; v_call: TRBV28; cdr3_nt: TGTGCCAGCACCACAATTAGGGGCAATCAGCCCCAGCATTTT; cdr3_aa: CASTTIRGNQPQHF
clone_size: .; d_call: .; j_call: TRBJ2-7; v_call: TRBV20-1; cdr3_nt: TGCAGTGCTAGTAAGGTCGGCGAGCAGTACTTC; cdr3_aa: CSASKVGEQYF
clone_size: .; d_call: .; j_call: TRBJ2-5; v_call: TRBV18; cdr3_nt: TGTGCCAGCTCTCCAGGGGCCACCCAAGAGACCCAGTACTTC; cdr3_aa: CASSPGATQETQYF
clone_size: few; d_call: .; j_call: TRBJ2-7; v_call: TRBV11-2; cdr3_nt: TGTGCCAGCAGCTTGGGTAGACCGGGTTTCACTGCCTACGAGCAGTACTTC; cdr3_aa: CASSLGRPGFTAYEQYF
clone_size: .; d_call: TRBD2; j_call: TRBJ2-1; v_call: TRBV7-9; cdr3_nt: TGTGCCAGCAGCTTAGTACTAGCGGGGAACAATGAGCAGTTCTTC; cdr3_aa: CASSLVLAGNNEQFF
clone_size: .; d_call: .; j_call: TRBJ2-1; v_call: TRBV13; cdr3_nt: TGTGCCAGCAGCTTATCACGCAATGAGCAGTTCTTC; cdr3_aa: CASSLSRNEQFF
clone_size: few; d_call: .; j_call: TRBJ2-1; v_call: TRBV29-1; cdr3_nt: TGCAGCTTTTCCGGGACTCCCTACAATGAGCAGTTCTTC; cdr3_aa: CSFSGTPYNEQFF
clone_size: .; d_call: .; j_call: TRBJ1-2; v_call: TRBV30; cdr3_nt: TGTGCCTGGAGAGCTGAGGGACCCACTGGCTACACCTTC; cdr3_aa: CAWRAEGPTGYTF
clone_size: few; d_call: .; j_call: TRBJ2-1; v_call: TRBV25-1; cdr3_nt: TGTGCCAGCAGTGAAAAAGCGGGCCCCTACAATGAGCAGTTCTTC; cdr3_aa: CASSEKAGPYNEQFF
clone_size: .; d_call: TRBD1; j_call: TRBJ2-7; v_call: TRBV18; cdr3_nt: TGTGCCAGCTCACCCGACAGGGTCCACGAGCAGTACTTC; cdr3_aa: CASSPDRVHEQYF
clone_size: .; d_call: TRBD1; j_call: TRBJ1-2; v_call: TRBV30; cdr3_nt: TGTGCCTGGAGTCGACAGGGGGCGAGTGGCTACACCTTC; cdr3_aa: CAWSRQGASGYTF
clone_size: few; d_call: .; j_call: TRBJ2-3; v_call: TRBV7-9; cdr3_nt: TGTGCCAGCAGCCGCCCCCGGGCAGGTCCTGTCACAGATACGCAGTATTTT; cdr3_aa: CASSRPRAGPVTDTQYF
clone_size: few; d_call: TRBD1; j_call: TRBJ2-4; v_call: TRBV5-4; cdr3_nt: TGTGCCAGCAGCTTCAACCGGGACAGCATGGTTCAGTACTTC; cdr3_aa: CASSFNRDSMVQYF
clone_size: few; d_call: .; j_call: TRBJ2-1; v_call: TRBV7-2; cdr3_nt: TGTGCCAGCAGCTTTACAGGCACCAATGAGCAGTTCTTC; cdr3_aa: CASSFTGTNEQFF
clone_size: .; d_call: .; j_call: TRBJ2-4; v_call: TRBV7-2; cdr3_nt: TGTGCCAGCAGCCTTTGGACTGCAAACATTCAGTACTTC; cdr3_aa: CASSLWTANIQYF
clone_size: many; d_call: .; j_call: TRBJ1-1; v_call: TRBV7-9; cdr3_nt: TGTGCCTCTGCAGGGCAGCTGAACACTGAAGCTTTCTTT; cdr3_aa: CASAGQLNTEAFF
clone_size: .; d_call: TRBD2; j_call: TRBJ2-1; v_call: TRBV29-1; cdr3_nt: TGCAGCGTTGTGGGGCTAGCGGGAGGGTACAATGAGCAGTTCTTC; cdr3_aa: CSVVGLAGGYNEQFF
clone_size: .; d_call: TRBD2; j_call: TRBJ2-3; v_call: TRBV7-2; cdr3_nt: TGTGCCAGCAGCTTGACTAGCGACCAACGAGATACGCAGTATTTT; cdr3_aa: CASSLTSDQRDTQYF
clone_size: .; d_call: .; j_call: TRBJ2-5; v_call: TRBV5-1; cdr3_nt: TGCGCCAGCAGCTTGTACACAACCCGAGAGGAGACCCAGTACTTC; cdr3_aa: CASSLYTTREETQYF
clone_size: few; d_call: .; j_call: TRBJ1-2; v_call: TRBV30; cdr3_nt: TGTGCCTGGAGTACCCGTGAAATGGGGTCTGGCTACACCTTC; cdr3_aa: CAWSTREMGSGYTF
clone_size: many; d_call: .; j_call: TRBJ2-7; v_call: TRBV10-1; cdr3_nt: TGCGCCAGCAGTGAGAGGGTGACCTACGAGCAGTACTTC; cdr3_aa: CASSERVTYEQYF
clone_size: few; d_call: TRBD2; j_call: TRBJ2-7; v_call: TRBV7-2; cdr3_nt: TGTGCCAGCAGCTCAATAGCGGGCGCTAACCCGAGGGGCGAGCAGTACTTC; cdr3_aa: CASSSIAGANPRGEQYF
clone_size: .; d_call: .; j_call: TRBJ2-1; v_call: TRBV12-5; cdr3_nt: TGTGCTAGTGGTCTTTGGATGGATGAGCAGTTCTTC; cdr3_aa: CASGLWMDEQFF